Detailed here is one T cell receptor beta chain. Its antigen is not known. Primers for the PCR totalled 60 Vbeta and 13 Jbeta. The table came from immunoSEQ multiplex PCR; TCRdb's copy has only in-frame clones and leaves some out. The repertoire consists of about 250,000 clones, with about 66% occurring once and the leading ten covering under 3%. The CDR3 covers 17 residues. Trimming cost V 4 bases and J 0 bases; bases outside gene matches: 9. Germline loops: CDR1 MNHEY, CDR2 SMNVEV (reference sequence). The source of the sample is a study of cytomegalovirus exposure and HLA in healthy donors. Study-wide results and caveats: The study found most TCR sequences rare, yet found some public TCRs in many donors. Researchers catalogued over 150 TCR beta chains as cytomegalovirus-associated. Apart from CMV serostatus, no immune exposure information was available.

The source material was PBMCs. This chain connects TRBV27 to TRBJ1-3, with 7 bases lining up with TRBD1. The receptor comes from a female donor in good health and CMV-seronegative. The CDR3 region has the DNA TGTGCCAGCAGTTCGTTGACAGGGCCTCGCTCTGGAAACACCATATATTTT. Protein product: CASSSLTGPRSGNTIYF.